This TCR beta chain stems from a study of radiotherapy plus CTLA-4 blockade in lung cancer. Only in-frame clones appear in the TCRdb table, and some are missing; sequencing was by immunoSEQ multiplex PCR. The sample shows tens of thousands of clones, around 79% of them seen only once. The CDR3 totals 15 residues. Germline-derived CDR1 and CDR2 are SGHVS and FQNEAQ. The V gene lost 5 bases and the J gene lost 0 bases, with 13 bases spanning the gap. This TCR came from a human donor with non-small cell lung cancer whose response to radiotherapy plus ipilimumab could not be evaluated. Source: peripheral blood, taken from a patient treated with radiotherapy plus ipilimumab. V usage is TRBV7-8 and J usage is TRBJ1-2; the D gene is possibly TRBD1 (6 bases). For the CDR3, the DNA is TGTGCCAGCAGCCCAGGACAGCCATCTAACTATGGCTACACCTTC. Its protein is CASSPGQPSNYGYTF.